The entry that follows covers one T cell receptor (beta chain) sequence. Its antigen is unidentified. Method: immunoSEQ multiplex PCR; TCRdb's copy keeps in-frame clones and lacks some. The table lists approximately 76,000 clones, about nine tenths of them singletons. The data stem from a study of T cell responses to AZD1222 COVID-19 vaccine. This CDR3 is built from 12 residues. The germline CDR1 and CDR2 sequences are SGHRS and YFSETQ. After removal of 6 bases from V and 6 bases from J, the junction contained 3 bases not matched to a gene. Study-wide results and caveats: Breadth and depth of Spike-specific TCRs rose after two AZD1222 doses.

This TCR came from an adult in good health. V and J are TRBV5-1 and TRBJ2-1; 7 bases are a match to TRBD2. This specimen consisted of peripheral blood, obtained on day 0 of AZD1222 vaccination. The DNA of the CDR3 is TGCGCCAGCAACCTAGCGGTCAATGAGCAGTTCTTC. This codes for CASNLAVNEQFF.